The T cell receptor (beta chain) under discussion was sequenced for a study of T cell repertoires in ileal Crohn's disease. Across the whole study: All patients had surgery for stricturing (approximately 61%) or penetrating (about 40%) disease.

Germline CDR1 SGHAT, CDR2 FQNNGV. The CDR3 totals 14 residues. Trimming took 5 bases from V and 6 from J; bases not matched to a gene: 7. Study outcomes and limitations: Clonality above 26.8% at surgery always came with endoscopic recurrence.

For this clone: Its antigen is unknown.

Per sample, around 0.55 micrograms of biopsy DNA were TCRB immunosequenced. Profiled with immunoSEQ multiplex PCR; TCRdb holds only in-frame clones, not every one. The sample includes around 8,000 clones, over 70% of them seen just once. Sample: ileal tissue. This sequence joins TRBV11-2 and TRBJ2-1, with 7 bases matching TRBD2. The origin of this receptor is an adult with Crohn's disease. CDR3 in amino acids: CASSHSGYPNEQFF. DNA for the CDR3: TGTGCCAGCAGCCATAGCGGGTACCCCAATGAGCAGTTCTTC.